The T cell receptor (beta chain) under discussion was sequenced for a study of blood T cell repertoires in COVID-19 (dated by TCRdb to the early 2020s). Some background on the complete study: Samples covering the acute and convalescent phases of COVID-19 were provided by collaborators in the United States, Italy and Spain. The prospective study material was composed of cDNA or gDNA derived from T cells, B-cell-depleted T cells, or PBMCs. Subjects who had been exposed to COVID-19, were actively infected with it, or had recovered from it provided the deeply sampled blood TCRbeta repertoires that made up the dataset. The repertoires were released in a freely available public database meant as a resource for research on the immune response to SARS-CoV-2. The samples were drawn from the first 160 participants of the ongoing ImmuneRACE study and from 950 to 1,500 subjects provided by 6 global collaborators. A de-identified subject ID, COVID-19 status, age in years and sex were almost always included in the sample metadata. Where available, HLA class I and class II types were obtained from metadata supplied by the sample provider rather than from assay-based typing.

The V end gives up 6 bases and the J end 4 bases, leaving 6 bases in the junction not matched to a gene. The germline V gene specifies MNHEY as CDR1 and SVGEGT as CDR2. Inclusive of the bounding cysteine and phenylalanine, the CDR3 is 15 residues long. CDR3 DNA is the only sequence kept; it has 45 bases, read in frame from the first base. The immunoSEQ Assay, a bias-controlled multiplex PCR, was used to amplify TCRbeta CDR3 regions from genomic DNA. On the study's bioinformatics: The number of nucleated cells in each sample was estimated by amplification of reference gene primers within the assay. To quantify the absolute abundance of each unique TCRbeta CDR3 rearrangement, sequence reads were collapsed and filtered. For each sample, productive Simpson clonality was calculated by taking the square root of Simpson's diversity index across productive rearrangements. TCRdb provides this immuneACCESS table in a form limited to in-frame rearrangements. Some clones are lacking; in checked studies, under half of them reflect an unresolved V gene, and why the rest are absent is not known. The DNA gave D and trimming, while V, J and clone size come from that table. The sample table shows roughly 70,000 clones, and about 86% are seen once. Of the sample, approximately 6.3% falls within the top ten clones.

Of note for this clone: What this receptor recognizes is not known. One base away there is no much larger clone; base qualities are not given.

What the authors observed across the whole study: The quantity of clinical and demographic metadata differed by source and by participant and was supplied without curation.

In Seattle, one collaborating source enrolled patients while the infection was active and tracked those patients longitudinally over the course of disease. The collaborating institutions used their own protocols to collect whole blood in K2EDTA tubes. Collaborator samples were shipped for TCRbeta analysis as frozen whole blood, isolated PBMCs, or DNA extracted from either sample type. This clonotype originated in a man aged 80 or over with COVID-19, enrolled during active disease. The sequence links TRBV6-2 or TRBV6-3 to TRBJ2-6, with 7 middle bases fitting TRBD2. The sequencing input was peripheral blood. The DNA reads TGTGCCAGCAGCCCCGGGGGGACCGGGGCCAACGTCCTGACTTTC. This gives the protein CASSPGGTGANVLTF.